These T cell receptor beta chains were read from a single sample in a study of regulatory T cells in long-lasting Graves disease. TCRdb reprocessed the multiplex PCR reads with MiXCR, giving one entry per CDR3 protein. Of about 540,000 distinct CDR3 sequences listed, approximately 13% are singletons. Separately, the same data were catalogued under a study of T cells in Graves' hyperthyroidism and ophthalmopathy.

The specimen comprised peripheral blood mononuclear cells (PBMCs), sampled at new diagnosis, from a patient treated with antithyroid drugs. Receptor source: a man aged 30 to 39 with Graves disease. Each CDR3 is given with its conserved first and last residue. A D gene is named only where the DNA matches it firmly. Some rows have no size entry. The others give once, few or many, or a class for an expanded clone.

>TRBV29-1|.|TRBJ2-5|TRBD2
TGCAGCGTCTACAGGACTAGCGGGGAGACCCAGTACTTC
CSVYRTSGETQYF
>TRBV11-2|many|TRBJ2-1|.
TGTGCCGGCACGCCTCGGACGGGGTACTCCTACAATGAGCAGTTCTTC
CAGTPRTGYSYNEQFF
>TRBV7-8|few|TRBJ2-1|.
TGTGCCAGCAGCTCAACTACGACGGGAAGTCCCTACAATGAGCAGTTCTTC
CASSSTTTGSPYNEQFF
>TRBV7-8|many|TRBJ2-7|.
TGTGCCAGCAGCTTATATGATAGCAGATCGCCGGGGGACGAGCAGTACTTC
CASSLYDSRSPGDEQYF
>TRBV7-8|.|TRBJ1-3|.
TGTGCCAGCAGCTGGGGCCAGTCCCGAACGGCCGGAAACACCATATATTTT
CASSWGQSRTAGNTIYF
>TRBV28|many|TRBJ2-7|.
TGTGCCAGCAGTTTATTGACGGGCTCTCTCTACGAGCAGTACTTC
CASSLLTGSLYEQYF
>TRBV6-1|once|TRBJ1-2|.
TGTGCCAGCTCCCTCGGTGACTATGGCTGCACCTTC
CASSLGDYGCTF
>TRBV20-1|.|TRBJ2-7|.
TGCAGTGCTAGAGCCGAGCGGAGAGCCTACGAGCAGTACTTC
CSARAERRAYEQYF
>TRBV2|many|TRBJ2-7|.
TGTGCCAGCAGGGTAAGCGGGCCTCCCGTCAGTGAGCAGTACTTC
CASRVSGPPVSEQYF
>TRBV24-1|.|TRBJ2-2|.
TGTGCCACCAGCAGTACCGGGGAGCTGTTTTTT
CATSSTGELFF
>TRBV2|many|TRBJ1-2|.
TGTGCCACCCAGGAAGAATACACGGAAGGCTACACCTTC
CATQEEYTEGYTF
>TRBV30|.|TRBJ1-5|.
TGTGCCTGGAGGGGAAATAATCAGCCCCAGCATTTT
CAWRGNNQPQHF
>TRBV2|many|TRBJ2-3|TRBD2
TGTGCCAGCAGGGGCGGACTAGCGGGAGATGGGGATACGCAGTATTTT
CASRGGLAGDGDTQYF
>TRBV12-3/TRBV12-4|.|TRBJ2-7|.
TGTGCCAGCAGTGGACGGGGACTCCGGAGCTCCTACGAGCAGTACTTC
CASSGRGLRSSYEQYF
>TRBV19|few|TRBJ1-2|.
TGTGCCAGTAGTATCGGACAGCGGGGAAGCTATGGCTACACCTTC
CASSIGQRGSYGYTF
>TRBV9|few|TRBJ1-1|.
TGTGCCAGCAGCGTAAATTTCGCGGGGAACACTGAAGCTTTCTTT
CASSVNFAGNTEAFF
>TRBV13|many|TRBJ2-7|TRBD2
TGTGCCAGCAGCAGTACCGGGACTAGCGGGAGAAGTCTATACTTC
CASSSTGTSGRSLYF
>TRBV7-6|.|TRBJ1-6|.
TGTGCCAGCAGCTCGTTCGAGTTATCGGATGGTTCACCCCTCCACTTT
CASSSFELSDGSPLHF
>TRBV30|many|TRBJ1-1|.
TGTGCCTGGAGTGTTGTAGGGGGGAACACTGAAGCTTTCTTT
CAWSVVGGNTEAFF
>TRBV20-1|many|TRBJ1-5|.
TGCAGTGCACGCCGACAGCCTAATCAGCCCCAGCATTTT
CSARRQPNQPQHF
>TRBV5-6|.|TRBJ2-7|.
TGTGCCAGCAGTTTATTTCCGGGCGAGCAGTACTTC
CASSLFPGEQYF
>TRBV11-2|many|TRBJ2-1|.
TGTGCCAGCAGCCCCGACGTTGAGCAGTTCTTC
CASSPDVEQFF
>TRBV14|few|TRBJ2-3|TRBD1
TGTGCCAGCAGCCAAGATTCAGGGGGCGGAACAGATACGCAGTATTTT
CASSQDSGGGTDTQYF
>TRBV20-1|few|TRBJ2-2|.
TGCAGTGCTAGAAAACTCGATGACGGGGAGCTGTTTTTT
CSARKLDDGELFF
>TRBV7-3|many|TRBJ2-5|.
TGTGCCAGCAGCTTAAACCCCACAGGGTTTGAGACCCAGTACTTC
CASSLNPTGFETQYF
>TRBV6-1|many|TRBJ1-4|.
TGTGCCAGCAGTGAGTGGGGGCGCCGACCTAATGAAAAACTGTTTTTT
CASSEWGRRPNEKLFF
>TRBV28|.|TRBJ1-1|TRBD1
TGTGCCAGCGAAAAGGGGACAGGGGGCACTGAAGCTTTCTTT
CASEKGTGGTEAFF
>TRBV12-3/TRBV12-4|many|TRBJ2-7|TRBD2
TGTGCCAGCAGTCCCCTCGAGGGAGGGGCCCACGAGCAGTACTTC
CASSPLEGGAHEQYF
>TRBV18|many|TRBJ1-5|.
TGTGCCAGCTCAAGTGCGACGTCGCTGAATCAGCCCCAGCATTTT
CASSSATSLNQPQHF
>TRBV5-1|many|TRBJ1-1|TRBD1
TGCGCCAGCAGAACACAGGGGAGTGTCACTGAAGCTTTCTTT
CASRTQGSVTEAFF
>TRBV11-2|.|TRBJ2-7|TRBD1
TGTGCCAGCTCACCTTTTTCCGGGACAGATCCCTACGAGCAGTACTTC
CASSPFSGTDPYEQYF
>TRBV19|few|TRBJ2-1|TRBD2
TGTGCCAGCCATGAGACTAGCGTCTACAATGAGCAGTTCTTC
CASHETSVYNEQFF
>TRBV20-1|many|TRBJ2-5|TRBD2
TGCAGTGCTTCCGGGACTAGCGGGCTGGAACAAGAGACCCAGTACTTC
CSASGTSGLEQETQYF
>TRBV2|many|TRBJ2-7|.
TGTGCCAGCAAACGGGGAGGTTCCGAGCAGTACTTC
CASKRGGSEQYF
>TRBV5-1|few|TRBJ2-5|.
TGCGCCAGCAGCTTGGGTGAGAGGGGCGAGACCCAGTACTTC
CASSLGERGETQYF
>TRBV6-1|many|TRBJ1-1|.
TGTGCCAGCAGTCTCCCACGGGGCTGGGAGAACACTGAAGCTTTCTTT
CASSLPRGWENTEAFF
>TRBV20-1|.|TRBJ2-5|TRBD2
TGCAGTGCTAGCCGCGGGGGGCAAGTGACCCAGTACTTC
CSASRGGQVTQYF